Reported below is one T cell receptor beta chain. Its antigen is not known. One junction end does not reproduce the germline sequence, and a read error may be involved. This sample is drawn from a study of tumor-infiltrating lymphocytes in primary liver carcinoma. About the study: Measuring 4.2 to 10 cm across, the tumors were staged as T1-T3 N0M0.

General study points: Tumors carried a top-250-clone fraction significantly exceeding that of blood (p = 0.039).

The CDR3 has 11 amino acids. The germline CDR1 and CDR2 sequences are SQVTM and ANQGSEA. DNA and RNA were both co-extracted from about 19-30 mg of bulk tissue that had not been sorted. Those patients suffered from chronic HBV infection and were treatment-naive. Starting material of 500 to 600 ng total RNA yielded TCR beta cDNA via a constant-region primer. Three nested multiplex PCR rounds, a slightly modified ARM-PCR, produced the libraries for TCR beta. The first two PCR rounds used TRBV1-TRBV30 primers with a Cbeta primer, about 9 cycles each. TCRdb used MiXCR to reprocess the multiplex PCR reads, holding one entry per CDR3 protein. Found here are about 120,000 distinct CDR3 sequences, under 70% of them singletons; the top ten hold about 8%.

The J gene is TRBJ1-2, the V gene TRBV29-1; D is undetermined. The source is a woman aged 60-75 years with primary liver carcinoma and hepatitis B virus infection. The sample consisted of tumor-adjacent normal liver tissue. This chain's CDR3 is CSASVNYSYTF. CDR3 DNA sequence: TGCAGTGCAAGCGTGAACTATAGCTACACCTTC.